The source of this TCR beta chain is a study of early T cells in non-severe SARS-CoV-2 infection. The wider study: Sequencing used unsorted whole-blood bulk RNA, so chains lack pairing.

TCRdb reanalysed the 5' RACE reads using MiXCR and keeps one entry per CDR3 protein. Seen here are roughly 40,000 distinct CDR3 sequences, over 9% observed once, and the top ten hold roughly a sixth. There are 16 residues in the CDR3. The V and J ends lost 6 bases and 3 bases respectively, with 21 bases between them. CDR1 and CDR2 (germline): MNHEY, SVGAGI. This clonotype was seen at least ten times. This sequence joins TRBV6-5 and TRBJ2-7; D is possibly TRBD1 or TRBD2 (5 bases each). This TCR derives from an adult who was a healthcare worker with PCR-confirmed SARS-CoV-2 infection or an uninfected control (not recorded which). The sample was whole blood. The CDR3 DNA follows: TGTGCCAGCAGGAACCGGGACCCGATGAATTTCTACGAGCAGTACTTC. Protein sequence: CASRNRDPMNFYEQYF.